This T cell receptor beta chain was found in a study of blood T cell repertoires in COVID-19. Overall study context: The analysed material was cDNA or gDNA that came from T cells, B-cell-depleted T cells, or PBMCs.

Trimming stripped 1 base from V and 5 bases from J, with 9 bases between. The germline V gene has CDR1 SGHVS and CDR2 FNYEAQ. The length of the CDR3 is 13 residues. Study processing details: Quantification of nucleated cells was approximated via reference gene primer amplification. TCRdb's table, derived via immunoSEQ multiplex PCR, lists solely in-frame clones and lacks some. From that table come the V and J calls and clone size; the DNA was used to work out D and trimming. The table shows a few hundred thousand clones, with 80% to 90% occurring only once. This clonotype was obtained from a man aged 25-40 years who had recovered from COVID-19. The chain joins TRBV7-6 to TRBJ2-7; D is ambiguous. Sequencing input: PBMCs or T cells enriched from blood (not recorded which). The CDR3 bases are TGTGCCAGCAGCTTAGATGTCGGTGACGAGCAGTACTTC. Protein: CASSLDVGDEQYF.